Each of the 18 T cell receptor beta chains below was sequenced from the same sample in a study of blood T cells in healthy people across ages. A second PCR of roughly 7 to 11 cycles used a sample-barcoded 5' primer and a J-beta primer mix. MiXCR, applied by TCRdb to the 5' RACE reads, yields one record per CDR3 protein. The sample has around 940,000 distinct CDR3 sequences; about 51% are singletons. Input material: blood. These receptors were taken from an older woman in good health.

V gene TRBV28 combines with J gene TRBJ2-5; D is perhaps TRBD2 (6 bases). Between the trimmed V and J ends, which lost 2 bases and 1 base, there was a span of 20 bases. The CDR3 has 18 amino acids. Germline assignment: CDR1 MDHEN and CDR2 SYDVKM. CDR3 sequence (DNA): TGTGCCAGCAGTTTAAGGGTTGGGGGGATCGCCCGCCAAGAGACCCAGTACTTC. This sequence encodes CASSLRVGGIARQETQYF.

The V gene is TRBV7-6, the J gene TRBJ2-7; 8 bases line up with TRBD2. From germline, CDR1 is SGHVS and CDR2 FNYEAQ. J was trimmed by 0 bases and V by 5 bases; bases with no gene match: 6. The CDR3 consists of 15 residues. The CDR3 nucleotides read TGTGCCAGCAGCATTAGCGGGGTGGGCTCCTACGAGCAGTACTTC. The encoded protein is CASSISGVGSYEQYF.

This clonotype was recorded at least ten times. The V call is TRBV29-1, the J call TRBJ2-5, with 9 positions matching TRBD1. V was pared by 3 bases and J by 2 bases, with 7 bases of the junction left unmatched. Per germline, CDR1 SQVTM and CDR2 ANQGSEA. The CDR3 has 15 residues. The CDR3 protein is CSVEYWTGVQETQYF. CDR3 sequence (DNA): TGCAGCGTTGAGTATTGGACAGGGGTACAAGAGACCCAGTACTTC.

The chain employs TRBV6-5 and TRBJ2-6, with 10 bases matching TRBD2. CDR1 and CDR2 from the germline V gene are MNHEY and SVGAGI. CDR3 size: 17 residues. The junction had 3 bases not matched to a gene; V was cut back by 4 bases and J by 0 bases. The CDR3 here is CASSFGLADSGANVLTF. The CDR3 nucleotides read TGTGCCAGCAGTTTCGGACTAGCGGACTCTGGGGCCAACGTCCTGACTTTC.

The chain combines TRBV6-5 with TRBJ1-6; no clear D gene. There are 15 residues in the CDR3. The ends were cut back, 6 bases at V and 9 bases at J, with 18 bases in the middle. CDR1 MNHEY and CDR2 SVGAGI come from the germline V gene. The CDR3 loop reads CASRTPTARSSPLHF. As DNA, the CDR3 is TGTGCCAGCAGAACCCCGACGGCCCGAAGTTCACCCCTCCACTTT.

This clonotype showed up many times. The CDR3 bases are TGCAGTGCTAGATCGTCTGCAGAGACTAGCGGGAGGTCGAGTAATGAGCAGTTCTTC. Translated, it gives CSARSSAETSGRSSNEQFF. J is TRBJ2-1 and V is TRBV20-1; the match to TRBD2 covers 13 bases. CDR1 and CDR2 (germline): DFQATT, SNEGSKA (reference sequence). This CDR3 comprises 19 residues. V gave up 2 bases and J gave up 7 bases; unmatched junction bases: 17.

This chain connects TRBV28 to TRBJ2-5; 7 bases are a match to TRBD2. The J call is in doubt because the DNA end fits TRBJ2-7 better. From germline, CDR1 is MDHEN and CDR2 SYDVKM. This CDR3 comprises 13 residues. CDR3 coding DNA: TGTGCCAGCAGTCCGACTAGCTTGGGCGAGCAGTACTTC. Translation gives CASSPTSLGEQYF.

The chain recombines TRBV5-1 with TRBJ1-1, with 9 positions matching TRBD1. Germline trimming cut 4 bases from V and 8 bases from J; bases unmatched to any gene: 12. The CDR3 is made up of 15 amino acids. Germline CDR1 SGHRS, CDR2 YFSETQ. CDR3 in amino acids: CASSLMTGGRTEAFF. For the CDR3, the DNA is TGCGCCAGCAGCCTAATGACAGGGGGACGAACAGAAGCTTTCTTT.

The chain couples TRBV28 to TRBJ2-7; TRBD2 aligns across 11 bases. The CDR3 runs 18 residues. The ends lost 5 bases at V and 2 bases at J; junction bases unmatched: 14. Germline V CDR1 and CDR2: MDHEN, SYDVKM. The CDR3 DNA sequence: TGTGCCAGCAGTCCCGACAGGAAAGAGACTAGCGGGACCTACGAGCAGTACTTC. Translation gives CASSPDRKETSGTYEQYF.

The CDR3 nucleotides read TGTGCCAGCAGTTTAACCCGAGCGGGGAGCACAGATACGCAGTATTTT. Its protein is CASSLTRAGSTDTQYF. The chain combines TRBV12-3 or TRBV12-4 with TRBJ2-3, with 7 bases matching TRBD2. The V and J ends lost 2 bases and 0 bases, in that order; junction bases with no gene match: 5. There are 16 residues in the CDR3.

This clonotype was picked up a small number of times. The chain combines TRBV4-2 with TRBJ2-7; 8 bases are shared with TRBD2. The V gene end was trimmed by 3 bases and the J gene end by 1 base; junction bases not matched to a gene: 8. Looked up from germline, CDR1 is LGHNA and CDR2 is YNFKEQ. CDR3 length equals 16 residues. The DNA for the CDR3 is TGTGCCAGCAGCCAGACTAGCGCCCAGAGGTCCTACGAGCAGTACTTC. This encodes CASSQTSAQRSYEQYF.

The table lists this clonotype with a few counts. The V and J genes are TRBV5-1 and TRBJ2-7; 8 positions match TRBD2. J was trimmed by 4 bases and V by 6 bases; bases with no gene match: 15. Germline V gene data show CDR1 as SGHRS and CDR2 as YFSETQ. The CDR3 totals 16 residues. CDR3 in amino acids: CASTIGYGTSKYEQYF. The CDR3 DNA reads TGCGCCAGCACCATCGGATATGGGACTAGTAAGTACGAGCAGTACTTC.

There are a few counts of this clonotype. The chain recombines TRBV20-1 with TRBJ2-2, with TRBD2 matching 8 bases. In germline, CDR1 is DFQATT, CDR2 SNEGSKA (reference sequence). This CDR3 comprises 14 residues. The trim removed 0 bases at V and 6 bases at J, leaving 3 bases unmatched. The CDR3 DNA sequence: TGCAGTGCTAGAGAAGCGGGAGAGGCCGGGGAGCTGTTTTTT. It codes for CSAREAGEAGELFF.

The V gene is TRBV7-8, the J gene TRBJ2-1; D may match TRBD1 or TRBD2 (7 bases each). Trimming stripped 4 bases from V and 4 bases from J, with 17 bases between. Looked up from germline, CDR1 is SGHVS and CDR2 is FQNEAQ. This CDR3 has 16 amino acids. The CDR3 loop is CASSSGGGSGYNEQFF. Here the CDR3 DNA reads TGTGCCAGCAGCTCAGGGGGGGGATCCGGGTACAATGAGCAGTTCTTC.

This clonotype has more than one count but fewer than ten. The chain employs TRBV7-2 and TRBJ1-5, with 9 positions matching TRBD1. The V and J ends lost 5 bases and 6 bases, in that order; junction bases with no gene match: 8. Germline CDR1 and CDR2: SGHTA and FQGNSA. The CDR3 loop spans 15 amino acids. The CDR3 DNA reads as TGTGCCAGCAGCACGGGACAGGGAGTCGGTCAGCCCCAGCATTTT. Protein: CASSTGQGVGQPQHF.

With regard to this clonotype: A clone one base away is much larger, so this may be a read error. This chain's CDR3 is CSVEGRTDTQYF. The CDR3 DNA sequence: TGCAGCGTTGAAGGGCGCACAGATACGCAGTATTTT. V usage is TRBV29-1 and J usage is TRBJ2-3; the D is unclear. The CDR3 has 12 amino acids. Trimming took 1 base from V and 1 from J, leaving 3 bases between them. The germline gives CDR1 SQVTM, CDR2 ANQGSEA.

V usage is TRBV29-1 and J usage is TRBJ1-1, with 10 bases matching TRBD1. Germline-derived CDR1 and CDR2 are SQVTM and ANQGSEA. CDR3 length equals 13 residues. V gave up 5 bases and J gave up 5 bases; unmatched junction bases: 5. The DNA for the CDR3 is TGCAGCGTTCGGGGACAGGGGTATACTGAAGCTTTCTTT. It codes for CSVRGQGYTEAFF. The variable domain in full, completed from reference TRBV29-1 and TRBJ1-1, reads SAVISQKPSRDICQRGTSLTIQCQVDSQVTMMFWYRQQPGQSLTLIATANQGSEATYESGFVIDKFPISRPNLTFSTLTVSNMSPEDSSIYLCSVRGQGYTEAFFGQGTRLTVV.

The count of this clonotype is one. The chain carries TRBV25-1 and TRBJ1-1; D not certain. V lost 3 bases, J lost 5 bases, and 7 bases lay in between. The CDR3 is made up of 12 amino acids. Germline loops: CDR1 MGHDK, CDR2 SYGVNS. The CDR3 DNA sequence: TGTGCCAGCAGTGAGGAAGGAACTGAAGCTTTCTTT. This encodes CASSEEGTEAFF.